Listed below are T cell receptor beta chains from one sample, sequenced in a study of T cells in localized non-small cell lung cancer. The table came from immunoSEQ multiplex PCR; TCRdb's copy has only in-frame clones and leaves some out. Of about 26,000 clones listed, more than 85% are singletons. Source: peripheral blood, taken before any cancer treatment. These receptors were collected from a female donor aged 60 or older with stage II squamous cell lung carcinoma. Each CDR3 is given with its conserved first and last residue. Fields, in order: clone size, V gene, D gene, J gene, CDR3 DNA, CDR3 protein. The D gene is left open where the match is weak. Clone size is shown for a subset of rows, as once, few, many or a class of expanded clone.

-,TRBV6-1,-,TRBJ1-2,TGTGCCAGCAGTGAAAGGGGGGCTTATGGCTACACCTTC,CASSERGAYGYTF
once,TRBV6-6,-,TRBJ1-6,TGTGCCAGCAGTTACTTACAGGGTAATTCACCCCTCCACTTT,CASSYLQGNSPLHF
-,TRBV19,-,TRBJ2-6,TGTGCCAGTAGTATACAAGGGGTAGTAGTTGGGGCCAACGTCCTGACTTTC,CASSIQGVVVGANVLTF
-,TRBV6-5,TRBD2,TRBJ2-7,TGTGCCAGCAGTCAAAGCGGGGGGGCCTACGAGCAGTACTTC,CASSQSGGAYEQYF
few,TRBV6-6,-,TRBJ1-4,TGTGCCAGCAGTTCATCCGGGACCAATGAAAAACTGTTTTTT,CASSSSGTNEKLFF
-,TRBV27,-,TRBJ1-2,TGTGCCAGCAGTACATGGACAGCCTCTAACTATGGCTACACCTTC,CASSTWTASNYGYTF
-,TRBV9,TRBD1,TRBJ1-6,TGTGCCAGCAGCGCGGGGAGGGGGACAGGGGGACCCCTCCACTTT,CASSAGRGTGGPLHF
-,TRBV6-1,-,TRBJ1-1,TGTGCCAGCAAGAGCCCAGAGAACACTGAAGCTTTCTTT,CASKSPENTEAFF
-,TRBV7-2,-,TRBJ2-7,TGTGCCAGCAGCCCCCGGACTACGGTGGGTGAGCAGTACTTC,CASSPRTTVGEQYF
-,TRBV27,-,TRBJ2-2,TGTGCCAGCAGTTTAAGTAGCACCGGGGAGCTGTTTTTT,CASSLSSTGELFF
-,TRBV5-4,-,TRBJ1-1,TGTGCCAGCAGCTTGGAAGGCAGGGGTACTAGGGGGAACACTGAAGCTTTCTTT,CASSLEGRGTRGNTEAFF
-,TRBV7-2,-,TRBJ2-3,TGTGCCAGCAGCTTAGTAAGGAGAGATACGCAGTATTTT,CASSLVRRDTQYF
once,TRBV28,TRBD1,TRBJ2-7,TGTGCCAGCAGAAGTCCGGGACAGGGGGCGGGTGAGCAGTACTTC,CASRSPGQGAGEQYF
-,TRBV5-1,-,TRBJ1-1,TGCGCCAGCAGCTTGGAGGCAGGGATCACTGAAGCTTTCTTT,CASSLEAGITEAFF
-,TRBV7-8,-,TRBJ1-1,TGTGCCAGCAGCTTAGCGGGGGGATCCAATCGTGAAGCTTTCTTT,CASSLAGGSNREAFF
once,TRBV7-2,TRBD1,TRBJ2-7,TGTGCCAGCAGCTTAGAACAGGGGGCCTACGAGCAGTACTTC,CASSLEQGAYEQYF
-,TRBV29-1,-,TRBJ2-1,TGCAGCGGTACTGAACCAGGCGCCTCCTACAATGAGCAGTTCTTC,CSGTEPGASYNEQFF
once,TRBV19,-,TRBJ2-2,TGTGCCAGTAATTCGGGGCGCGCCACCGGGGAGCTGTTTTTT,CASNSGRATGELFF
-,TRBV7-9,TRBD1,TRBJ2-7,TGTGCCAGCAGCTCCAGCCGGGGGACAGGGGAAACCTACGAGCAGTACTTC,CASSSSRGTGETYEQYF
-,TRBV28,TRBD1,TRBJ1-6,TGTGCCAGCAGTTCCCCACGACAGGGTGCTTGGTCACCCCTCCACTTT,CASSSPRQGAWSPLHF
-,TRBV7-2,TRBD1,TRBJ2-1,TGTGCCAGCAGCGTATTGGGACAGGAGGAGTTCTTC,CASSVLGQEEFF
-,TRBV19,-,TRBJ2-5,TGTGCCAGTAGTATACAATTGACAGGTCAAGAGACCCAGTACTTC,CASSIQLTGQETQYF
once,TRBV5-5,-,TRBJ1-5,TGTGCCAGCAGCTTTCAGTCACAATTCAATCAGCCCCAGCATTTT,CASSFQSQFNQPQHF
-,TRBV28,-,TRBJ1-4,TGTGCCAGCAGTTTACGGAGGATGAGGGCGAGGCGCCATGAAAAACTGTTTTTT,CASSLRRMRARRHEKLFF
-,TRBV30,-,TRBJ1-5,TGTGCCTGGAGTGTAGGGGGGCTAGGCAATCAGCCCCAGCATTTT,CAWSVGGLGNQPQHF
-,TRBV2,-,TRBJ2-3,TGTGCCAGCACTGAGGGCACGGGGGTCACAGATACGCAGTATTTT,CASTEGTGVTDTQYF
once,TRBV28,-,TRBJ2-2,TGTGCCAGCAGTTTGGGGGGCTTGAACACCGGGGAGCTGTTTTTT,CASSLGGLNTGELFF
-,TRBV6-5,-,TRBJ1-5,TGTGCCAGCAGATCCACGGGGGGGAGGGATCAGCCCCAGCATTTT,CASRSTGGRDQPQHF
-,TRBV5-8,TRBD1,TRBJ2-5,TGTGCCAGCAGCAAAGGACAGGGACAAGAGACCCAGTACTTC,CASSKGQGQETQYF
-,TRBV7-3,-,TRBJ2-3,TGTGCCAGCAGCTCGGGTACGGGCACAGATACGCAGTATTTT,CASSSGTGTDTQYF
-,TRBV5-5,TRBD1,TRBJ1-2,TGTGCCAGCAGCGTTGACAGGGCCCCCTATGGCTACACCTTC,CASSVDRAPYGYTF
-,TRBV27,-,TRBJ2-7,TGTGCCAGCAGTCCTCGACAGGCATCCTACGAGCAGTACTTC,CASSPRQASYEQYF
-,TRBV30,-,TRBJ1-6,TGTGCCTGGAGTCCCGGGACCTTCACCTCACCCCTCCACTTT,CAWSPGTFTSPLHF
-,TRBV29-1,TRBD1,TRBJ2-7,TGCAGCGTTGACCCGGGACAGGGCTACGAGCAGTACTTC,CSVDPGQGYEQYF